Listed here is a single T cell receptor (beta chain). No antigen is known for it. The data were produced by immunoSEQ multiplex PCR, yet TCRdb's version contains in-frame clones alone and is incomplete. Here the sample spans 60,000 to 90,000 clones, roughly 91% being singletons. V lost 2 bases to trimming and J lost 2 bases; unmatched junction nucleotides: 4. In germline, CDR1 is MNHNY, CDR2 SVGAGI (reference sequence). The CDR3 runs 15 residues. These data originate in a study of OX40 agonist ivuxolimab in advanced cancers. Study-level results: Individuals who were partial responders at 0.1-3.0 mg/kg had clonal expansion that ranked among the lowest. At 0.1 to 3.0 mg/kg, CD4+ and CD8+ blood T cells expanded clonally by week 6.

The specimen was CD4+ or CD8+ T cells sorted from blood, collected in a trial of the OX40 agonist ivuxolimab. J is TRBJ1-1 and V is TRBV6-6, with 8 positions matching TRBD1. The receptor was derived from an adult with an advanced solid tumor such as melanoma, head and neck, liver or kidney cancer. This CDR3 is CASSYQDRGNTEAFF. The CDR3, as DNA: TGTGCCAGCAGTTACCAAGACAGGGGAAACACTGAAGCTTTCTTT.